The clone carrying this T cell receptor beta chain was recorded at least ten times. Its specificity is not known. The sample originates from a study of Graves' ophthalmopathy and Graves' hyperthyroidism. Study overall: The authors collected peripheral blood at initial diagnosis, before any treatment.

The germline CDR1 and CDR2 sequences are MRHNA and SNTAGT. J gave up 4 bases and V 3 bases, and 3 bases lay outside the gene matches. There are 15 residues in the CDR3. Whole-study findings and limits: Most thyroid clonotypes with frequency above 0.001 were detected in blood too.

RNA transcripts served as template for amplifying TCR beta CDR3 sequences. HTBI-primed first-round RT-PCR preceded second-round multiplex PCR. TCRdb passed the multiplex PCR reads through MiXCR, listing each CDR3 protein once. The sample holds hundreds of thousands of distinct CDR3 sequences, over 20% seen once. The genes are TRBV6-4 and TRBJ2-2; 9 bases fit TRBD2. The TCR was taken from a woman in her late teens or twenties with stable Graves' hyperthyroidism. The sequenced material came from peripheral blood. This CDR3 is CASSELAGGTGELFF. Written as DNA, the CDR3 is TGTGCCAGCAGTGAACTAGCGGGCGGCACCGGGGAGCTGTTTTTT.